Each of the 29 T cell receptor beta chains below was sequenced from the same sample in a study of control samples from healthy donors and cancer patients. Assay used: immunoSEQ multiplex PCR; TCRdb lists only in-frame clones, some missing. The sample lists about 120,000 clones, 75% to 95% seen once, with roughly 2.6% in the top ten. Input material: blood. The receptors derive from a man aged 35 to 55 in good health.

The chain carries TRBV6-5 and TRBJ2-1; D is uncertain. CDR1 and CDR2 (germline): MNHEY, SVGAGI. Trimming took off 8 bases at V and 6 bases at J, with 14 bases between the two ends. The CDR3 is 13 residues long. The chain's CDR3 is CASVRGSSNEQFF. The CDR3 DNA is TGTGCCAGCGTTCGTGGCTCTTCCAATGAGCAGTTCTTC.

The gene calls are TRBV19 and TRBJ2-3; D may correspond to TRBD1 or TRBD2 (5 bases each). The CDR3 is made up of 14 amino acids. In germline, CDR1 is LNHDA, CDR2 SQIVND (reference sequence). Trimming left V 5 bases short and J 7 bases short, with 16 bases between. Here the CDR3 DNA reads TGTGCCAGTAGTTCGGACATATCGGGGCATACGCAGTATTTT. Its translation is CASSSDISGHTQYF. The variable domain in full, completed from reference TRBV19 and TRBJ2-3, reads DGGITQSPKYLFRKEGQNVTLSCEQNLNHDAMYWYRQDPGQGLRLIYYSQIVNDFQKGDIAEGYSVSREKKESFPLTVTSAQKNPTAFYLCASSSDISGHTQYFGPGTRLTVL.

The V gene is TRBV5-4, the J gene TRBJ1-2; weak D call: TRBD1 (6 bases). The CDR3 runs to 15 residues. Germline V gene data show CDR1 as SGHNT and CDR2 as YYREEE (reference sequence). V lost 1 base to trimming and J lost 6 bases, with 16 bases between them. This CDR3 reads CASSLTTGWGNGYTF. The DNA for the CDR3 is TGTGCCAGCAGCTTGACAACAGGGTGGGGAAATGGCTACACCTTC.

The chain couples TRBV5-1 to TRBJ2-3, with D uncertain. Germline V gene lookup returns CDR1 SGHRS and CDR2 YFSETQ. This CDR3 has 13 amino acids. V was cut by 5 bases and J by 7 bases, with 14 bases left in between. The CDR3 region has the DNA TGCGCCAGCAGTCCTTCCGACGTTTATACGCAGTATTTT. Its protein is CASSPSDVYTQYF.

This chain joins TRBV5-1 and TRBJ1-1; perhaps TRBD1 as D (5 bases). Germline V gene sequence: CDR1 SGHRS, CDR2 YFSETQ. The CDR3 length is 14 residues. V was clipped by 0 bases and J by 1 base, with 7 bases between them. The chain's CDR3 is CASSLAGGNTEAFF. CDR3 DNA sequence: TGCGCCAGCAGCTTGGCCGGGGGGAACACTGAAGCTTTCTTT.

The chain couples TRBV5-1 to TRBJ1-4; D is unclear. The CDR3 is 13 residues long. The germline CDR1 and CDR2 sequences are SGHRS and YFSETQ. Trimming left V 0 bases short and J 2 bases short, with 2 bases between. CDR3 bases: TGCGCCAGCAGCTTGGACACTAATGAAAAACTGTTTTTT. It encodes CASSLDTNEKLFF.

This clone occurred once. The CDR3: CATSRARVSGEETQYF. The CDR3 DNA follows: TGTGCCACCAGCAGAGCGCGGGTATCGGGGGAAGAGACCCAGTACTTC. The chain recombines TRBV15 with TRBJ2-5; possible D gene TRBD2, 6 bases. CDR1 LNHNV and CDR2 YYDKDF come from the germline V gene (reference sequence). Trimming stripped 1 base from V and 3 bases from J, with 15 bases between. The length of the CDR3 is 16 residues.

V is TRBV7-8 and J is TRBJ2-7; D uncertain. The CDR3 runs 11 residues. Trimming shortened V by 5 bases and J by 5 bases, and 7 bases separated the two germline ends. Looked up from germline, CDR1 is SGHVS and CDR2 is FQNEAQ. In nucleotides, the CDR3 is TGTGCCAGCAGCCTTCACAACGAGCAGTACTTC. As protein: CASSLHNEQYF.

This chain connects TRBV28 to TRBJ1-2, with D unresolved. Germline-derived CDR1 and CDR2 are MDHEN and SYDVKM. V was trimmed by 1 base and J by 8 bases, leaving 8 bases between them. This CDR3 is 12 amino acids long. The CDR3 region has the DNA TGTGCCAGCAGTTTATTCTTCGAGGGCTACACCTTC. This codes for CASSLFFEGYTF.

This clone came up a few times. CDR3 region: CATSRPGQGIGEQYF. CDR3 coding DNA: TGTGCCACCAGCAGGCCGGGACAGGGGATAGGAGAGCAGTACTTC. V and J are TRBV15 and TRBJ2-7; 10 nucleotides match TRBD1. Germline V lookup: CDR1 LNHNV, CDR2 YYDKDF (reference sequence). With 3 bases clipped from V and 7 bases from J, the junction kept 9 bases outside the gene matches. The CDR3 runs to 15 residues.

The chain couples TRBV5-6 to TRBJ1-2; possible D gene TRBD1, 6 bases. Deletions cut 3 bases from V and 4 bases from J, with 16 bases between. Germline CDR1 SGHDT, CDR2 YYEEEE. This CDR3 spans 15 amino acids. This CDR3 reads CASSSLDSSFYGYTF. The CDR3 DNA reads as TGTGCCAGCAGCTCCTTGGACAGCTCATTCTATGGCTACACCTTC.

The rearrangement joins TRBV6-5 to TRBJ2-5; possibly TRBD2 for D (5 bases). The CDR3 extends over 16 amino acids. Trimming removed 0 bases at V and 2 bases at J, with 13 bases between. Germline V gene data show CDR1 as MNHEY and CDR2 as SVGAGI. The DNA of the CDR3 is TGTGCCAGCAGTTACTCGAGCCAGCGGCCACAAGAGACCCAGTACTTC. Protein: CASSYSSQRPQETQYF.

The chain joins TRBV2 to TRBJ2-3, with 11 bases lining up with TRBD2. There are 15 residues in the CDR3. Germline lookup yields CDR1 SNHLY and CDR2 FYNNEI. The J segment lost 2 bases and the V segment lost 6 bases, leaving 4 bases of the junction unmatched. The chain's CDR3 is CASSGTSGFTDTQYF. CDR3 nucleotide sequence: TGTGCCAGCAGCGGGACTAGCGGTTTCACAGATACGCAGTATTTT.

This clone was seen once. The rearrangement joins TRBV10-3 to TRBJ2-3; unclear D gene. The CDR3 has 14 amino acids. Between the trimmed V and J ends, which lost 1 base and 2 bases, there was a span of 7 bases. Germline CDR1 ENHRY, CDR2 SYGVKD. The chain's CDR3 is CAISELVATDTQYF. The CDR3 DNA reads TGTGCCATCAGTGAGTTAGTAGCCACAGATACGCAGTATTTT.

This CDR3 is CASSLSSVTDTQYF. In DNA form, the CDR3 reads TGTGCCAGCAGCCTCTCCTCGGTAACAGATACGCAGTATTTT. The V call is TRBV7-9, the J call TRBJ2-3; unclear D gene. Germline-derived CDR1 and CDR2 are SEHNR and FQNEAQ (reference sequence). The CDR3 is 14 residues long. The ends were cut back, 5 bases at V and 3 bases at J, with 12 bases in the middle.

The CDR3 DNA follows: TGTGCCAGCAGTGCACCGAGGGGGATGAACACTGAAGCTTTCTTT. Protein sequence: CASSAPRGMNTEAFF. V and J are TRBV25-1 and TRBJ1-1; a possible D gene is TRBD1 (6 bases). CDR1 and CDR2 (germline): MGHDK, SYGVNS. This CDR3 comprises 15 residues. The germline V and J ends were trimmed by 4 bases and 0 bases, with 12 bases remaining between them.

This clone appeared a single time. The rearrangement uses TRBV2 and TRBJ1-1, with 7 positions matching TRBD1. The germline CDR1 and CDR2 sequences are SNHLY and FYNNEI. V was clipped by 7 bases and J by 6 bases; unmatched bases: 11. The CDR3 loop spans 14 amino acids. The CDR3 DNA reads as TGTGCCAGCACCTCAAAGGGGGCCGAGGCTGAAGCTTTCTTT. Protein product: CASTSKGAEAEAFF. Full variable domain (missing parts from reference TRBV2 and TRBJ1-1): EPEVTQTPSHQVTQMGQEVILRCVPISNHLYFYWYRQILGQKVEFLVSFYNNEISEKSEIFDDQFSVERPDGSNFTLKIRSTKLEDSAMYFCASTSKGAEAEAFFGQGTRLTVV.

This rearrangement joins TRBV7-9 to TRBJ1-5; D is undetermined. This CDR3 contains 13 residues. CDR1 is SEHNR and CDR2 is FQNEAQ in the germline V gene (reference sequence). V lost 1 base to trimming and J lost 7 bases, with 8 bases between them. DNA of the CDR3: TGTGCCAGCAGCTTAGGGGGATCCCAGCCCCAGCATTTT. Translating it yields CASSLGGSQPQHF.

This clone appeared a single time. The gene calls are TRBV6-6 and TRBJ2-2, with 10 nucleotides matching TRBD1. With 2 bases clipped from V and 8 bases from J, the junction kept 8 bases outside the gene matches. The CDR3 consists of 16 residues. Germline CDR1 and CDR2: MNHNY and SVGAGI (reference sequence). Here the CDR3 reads CASSYMRQGASGELFF. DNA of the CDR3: TGTGCCAGCAGTTACATGAGACAGGGGGCTTCGGGGGAGCTGTTTTTT.

The CDR3 protein is CASSPRTSGGWADTQYF. CDR3 DNA: TGTGCCAGCTCACCACGGACTAGCGGGGGTTGGGCAGATACGCAGTATTTT. The J gene is TRBJ2-3, the V gene TRBV18; 13 bases are shared with TRBD2. There are 17 residues in the CDR3. V was clipped by 1 base and J by 4 bases; unmatched bases: 5. CDR1 is KGHSH and CDR2 is LQKENI in the germline V gene.

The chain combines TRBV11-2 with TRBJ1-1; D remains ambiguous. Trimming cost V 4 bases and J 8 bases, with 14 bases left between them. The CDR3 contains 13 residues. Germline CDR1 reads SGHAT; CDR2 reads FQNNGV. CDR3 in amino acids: CASSSLDSREAFF. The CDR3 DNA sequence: TGTGCCAGCAGCTCGTTAGACTCACGCGAAGCTTTCTTT.

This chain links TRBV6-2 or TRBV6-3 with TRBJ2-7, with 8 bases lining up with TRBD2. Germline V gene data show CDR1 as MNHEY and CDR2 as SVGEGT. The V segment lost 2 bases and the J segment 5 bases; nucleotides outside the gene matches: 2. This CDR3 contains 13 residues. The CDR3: CASSYREGDEQYF. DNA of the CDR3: TGTGCCAGCAGTTACCGGGAGGGGGACGAGCAGTACTTC.

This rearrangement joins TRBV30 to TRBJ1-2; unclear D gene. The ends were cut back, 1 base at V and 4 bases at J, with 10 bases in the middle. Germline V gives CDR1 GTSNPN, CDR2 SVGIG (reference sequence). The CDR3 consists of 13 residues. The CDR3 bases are TGTGCCTGGAGTGAGGGCTGGGGCTATGGCTACACCTTC. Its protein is CAWSEGWGYGYTF. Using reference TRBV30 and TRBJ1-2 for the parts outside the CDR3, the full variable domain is SQTIHQWPATLVQPVGSPLSLECTVEGTSNPNLYWYRQAAGRGLQLLFYSVGIGQISSEVPQNLSASRPQDRQFILSSKKLLLSDSGFYLCAWSEGWGYGYTFGSGTRLTVV.

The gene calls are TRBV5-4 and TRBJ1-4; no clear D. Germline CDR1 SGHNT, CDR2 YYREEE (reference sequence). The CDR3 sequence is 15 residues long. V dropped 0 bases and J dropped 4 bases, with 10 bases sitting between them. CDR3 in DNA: TGTGCCAGCAGCTTGGGTGGGCAGGTTAATGAAAAACTGTTTTTT. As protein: CASSLGGQVNEKLFF.

This CDR3 is CASMTLFSGNTIYF. CDR3 nucleotide sequence: TGTGCCAGCATGACACTCTTCTCTGGAAACACCATATATTTT. The rearrangement links TRBV19 to TRBJ1-3; D is uncertain. V lost 9 bases to trimming and J lost 0 bases, with 12 bases between them. The germline gives CDR1 LNHDA, CDR2 SQIVND (reference sequence). The CDR3 is 14 residues long.

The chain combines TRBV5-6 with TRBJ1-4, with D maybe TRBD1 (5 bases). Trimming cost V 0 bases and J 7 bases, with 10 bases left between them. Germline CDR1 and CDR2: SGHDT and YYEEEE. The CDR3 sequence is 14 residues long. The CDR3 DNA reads TGTGCCAGCAGCTTGGTCGGTGGGGGTGAAAAACTGTTTTTT. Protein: CASSLVGGGEKLFF.

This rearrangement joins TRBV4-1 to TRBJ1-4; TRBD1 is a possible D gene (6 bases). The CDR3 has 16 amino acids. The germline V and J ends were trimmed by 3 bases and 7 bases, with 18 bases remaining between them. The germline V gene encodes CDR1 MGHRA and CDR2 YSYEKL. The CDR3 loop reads CASSQPRLQGGEKLFF. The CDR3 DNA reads TGCGCCAGCAGCCAGCCCCGGCTACAGGGAGGTGAAAAACTGTTTTTT.

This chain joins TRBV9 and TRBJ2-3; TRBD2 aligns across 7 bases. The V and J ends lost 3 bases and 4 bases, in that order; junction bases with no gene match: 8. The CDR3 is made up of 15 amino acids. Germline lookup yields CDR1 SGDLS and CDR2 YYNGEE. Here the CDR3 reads CASSESTSRSDTQYF. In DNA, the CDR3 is TGTGCCAGCAGCGAGTCGACTAGCAGATCAGATACGCAGTATTTT.

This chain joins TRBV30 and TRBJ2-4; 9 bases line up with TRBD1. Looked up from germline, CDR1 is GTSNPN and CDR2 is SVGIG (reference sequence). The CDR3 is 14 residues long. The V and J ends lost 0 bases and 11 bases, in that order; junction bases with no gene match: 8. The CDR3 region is CAWSVWGQGPLQYF. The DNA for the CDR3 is TGTGCCTGGAGTGTATGGGGACAGGGCCCCCTTCAGTACTTC.